The source of this T cell receptor (beta chain) is a study of cytomegalovirus exposure and HLA in healthy donors. About the study: Across a few hundred genotyped donors, about 86% landed in the Caucasian-associated ancestry cluster.

PCR employed 60 Vbeta and 13 Jbeta primers. TCRdb's copy holds only in-frame clones and misses some; the assay was immunoSEQ multiplex PCR. The sample holds around 140,000 clones. The V gene's germline CDR1 is MNHNS and CDR2 SASEGT. CDR3 size: 15 residues. V dropped 5 bases and J dropped 3 bases, with 13 bases sitting between them. Sample: PBMCs. This receptor was taken from a woman in her fifties or sixties in good health and CMV-seronegative. The chain employs TRBV6-1 and TRBJ1-4; a weak D match, TRBD1 (6 bases). CDR3 region: CASSTQGMPNEKLFF. The CDR3 DNA sequence: TGTGCCAGCAGTACCCAGGGGATGCCTAATGAAAAACTGTTTTTT.